Presented here are 29 T cell receptor beta chains from one specimen sequenced in a study of Tregs in tolerant kidney transplant recipients. TCRdb's table, derived via immunoSEQ multiplex PCR, lists solely in-frame clones and lacks some. The repertoire table contains over 45,000 clones. This specimen was CD4+ T cells from blood, taken before the transplant. The origin of the receptors is a human donor who received a combined kidney and bone marrow transplant.

With respect to this clone: Coverage ceases 3 residues before the CDR3 finishes, and the germline J gene fills in the end. The chain combines TRBV19 with TRBJ1-2; D gene uncertain. Germline CDR1 reads LNHDA; CDR2 reads SQIVND (reference sequence). V was trimmed by 6 bases and J by 0 bases, leaving 5 bases between them. CDR3 length: 12 residues. The DNA read from the CDR3 is TGTGCCAGTAGAACAGCTAACTATGGC. It is translated as CASRTANYG. The whole CDR3 protein is CASRTANYGYTF.

On this clone itself: The read ends 3 residues before the CDR3 terminus; that terminus is restored from the germline J gene. V usage is TRBV20-1 and J usage is TRBJ2-7; tentative D call: TRBD2 (6 bases). This CDR3 comprises 11 residues. Trimming left V 6 bases short and J 6 bases short, with 12 bases between. From germline, CDR1 is DFQATT and CDR2 SNEGSKA (reference sequence). Partial CDR3 DNA: TGCAGTGCGCGACTAGTCGTCGAG. It translates to CSARLVVE. The full CDR3 sequence reads CSARLVVEQYF.

In the case of this clone: The CDR3 is cut off 3 residues early in the read; its end comes from the germline J gene. The chain recombines TRBV7-6 with TRBJ2-5; TRBD2 agrees at 7 bases. In germline, CDR1 is SGHVS, CDR2 FNYEAQ. With 5 bases clipped from V and 5 bases from J, the junction kept 14 bases outside the gene matches. The length of the CDR3 is 16 residues. The sequenced CDR3 bases are TGTGCCAGCAGCACCCCCGGACGGGGGAGGGAGGAGACC. Translating gives CASSTPGRGREET. Given in full, the CDR3 is CASSTPGRGREETQYF. Variable domain in full (rest from reference TRBV7-6 and TRBJ2-5): GAGVSQSPRYKVTKRGQDVALRCDPISGHVSLYWYRQALGQGPEFLTYFNYEAQQDKSGLPNDRFSAERPEGSISTLTIQRTEQRDSAMYRCASSTPGRGREETQYFGPGTRLLVL.

Notes on this clone: Read sequence stops 3 residues before the CDR3 end, and the germline J gene provides the missing end. The J gene is TRBJ1-2, the V gene TRBV29-1, with TRBD1 identical over 7 bases. The CDR3 is 14 amino acids. Germline lookup yields CDR1 SQVTM and CDR2 ANQGSEA. Trimming at V came to 4 bases and at J to 4 bases, leaving 9 bases not matched to a gene. The part of the CDR3 DNA that was read is TGCAGCGTTGTTGGGACAGAAAAAACCTATGGC. Protein: CSVVGTEKTYG. The entire CDR3 sequence reads CSVVGTEKTYGYTF.

Details on this clone: The read gets to within 3 residues of the CDR3 end, and the germline J gene fills in the rest. This rearrangement joins TRBV7-4 to TRBJ2-7, with D perhaps matching TRBD1 (6 bases). The ends were cut back, 10 bases at V and 3 bases at J, with 13 bases in the middle. This CDR3 contains 12 residues. CDR1 and CDR2 (germline): SGHVT, SQSDAQ. The CDR3 is CAIADRIYEQYF. The sequenced part of the CDR3 DNA is TGTGCCATCGCGGACAGAATCTACGAG.

Notes on this clone: Read sequence stops 3 residues before the CDR3 end, and the germline J gene provides the missing end. The V call is TRBV7-8, the J call TRBJ2-1, with 9 bases fitting TRBD2. V shed 5 bases and J 8 bases; nucleotides not matched to a gene: 16. CDR3 length: 17 amino acids. Germline values: CDR1 SGHVS, CDR2 FQNEAQ. CDR3 sequence: CASSPRGGGRAADEQFF. Incomplete CDR3 DNA: TGTGCCAGCAGCCCTCGAGGTGGCGGGAGGGCCGCGGATGAG.

In the case of this clone: Read sequence stops 3 residues before the CDR3 end, and the germline J gene provides the missing end. V is TRBV20-1 and J is TRBJ2-7; TRBD1 aligns across 9 bases. Trimming removed 6 bases from V and 2 bases from J; junction bases left unmatched: 5. CDR1 is DFQATT, CDR2 SNEGSKA, per germline (reference sequence). This CDR3 is 13 amino acids long. CDR3 in amino acids: CSASGTGTYEQYF. The sequenced CDR3 bases are TGCAGTGCCTCCGGGACAGGGACCTACGAG.

Comment on this clone: The CDR3 extends 3 residues past the end of the read, so its final part is completed from the germline J gene. The chain employs TRBV10-3 and TRBJ2-5; 8 bases map to TRBD2. V dropped 5 bases and J dropped 1; count of bases not matched to a gene: 15. Germline CDR1 and CDR2: ENHRY and SYGVKD. The CDR3 is 18 amino acids. The CDR3 loop reads CAISRRGAGDFLQETQYF. The sequenced part of the CDR3 DNA is TGTGCCATCAGTCGGCGGGGGGCCGGCGATTTTCTCCAAGAGACC.

For this clone: A read error may account for a junction end that differs from germline. The read ends 3 residues early relative to the CDR3; the germline J gene fills the gap. The chain joins TRBV7-6 to TRBJ1-1; D gene ambiguous. The CDR3 is made up of 13 amino acids. Germline-derived CDR1 and CDR2 are SGHVS and FNYEAQ. CDR3 DNA (partial): TGTGCCAGCAGTTTAGGTCTGACGGGTGAA. The encoded protein is CASSLGLTGE. In full, the CDR3 reads CASSLGLTGEAFF.

The sequenced CDR3 bases are TGCGCCAGCAGCTTGGGGGTAAGCGGGAGATCGTACGAG. Residues: CASSLGVSGRSYE. The CDR3 as a whole reads CASSLGVSGRSYEQYF. The chain joins TRBV5-1 to TRBJ2-7, with TRBD2 matching over 8 bases. Sequencing ends 3 residues short of the CDR3 end; the germline J gene provides the rest. Germline CDR1 is SGHRS and CDR2 is YFSETQ. This CDR3 has 16 amino acids. V gave up 0 bases and J gave up 4 bases; unmatched junction bases: 9.

With regard to this clone: The read gets to within 3 residues of the CDR3 end, and the germline J gene fills in the rest. V usage is TRBV20-1 and J usage is TRBJ1-1, with TRBD1 matching over 10 bases. V gave up 1 base and J gave up 0 bases; unmatched junction bases: 11. The CDR3 is 18 residues long. Germline values: CDR1 DFQATT, CDR2 SNEGSKA (reference sequence). The chain's CDR3 is CSARGTGGRSVMNTEAFF. The CDR3 DNA, read in part, is TGCAGTGCTAGAGGGACAGGGGGACGGAGTGTTATGAACACTGAA.

With respect to this clone: Read sequence stops 3 residues before the CDR3 end, and the germline J gene provides the missing end. J is TRBJ2-1 and V is TRBV20-1; D call uncertain. This CDR3 has 11 residues. In germline, CDR1 is DFQATT, CDR2 SNEGSKA (reference sequence). The V end lost 1 base, the J end lost 9 bases, and 7 bases lay between the germline ends. CDR3 region: CSARATTEQFF. CDR3 DNA, as far as it was read: TGCAGTGCTAGAGCCACTACTGAG.

Turning to this clone: Sequencing ends 3 residues short of the CDR3 end; the germline J gene provides the rest. The chain employs TRBV30 and TRBJ1-4, with TRBD1 matching 9 bases. The junction had 4 bases not matched to a gene; V was cut back by 3 bases and J by 5 bases. Germline V gives CDR1 GTSNPN, CDR2 SVGIG (reference sequence). CDR3 length: 14 amino acids. CDR3 DNA (partial): TGTGCCTGGAGGTTGACAGGGGGGAATGAAAAA. Its protein product is CAWRLTGGNEK. The entire CDR3 reads CAWRLTGGNEKLFF.

A note on this clone: The read terminates 3 residues ahead of where the CDR3 ends, so the germline J gene completes it. The V call is TRBV20-1, the J call TRBJ2-5; TRBD1 aligns across 8 bases. CDR3 length: 13 amino acids. The junction had 5 bases not matched to a gene; V was cut back by 6 bases and J by 2 bases. Germline CDR1 DFQATT, CDR2 SNEGSKA (reference sequence). CDR3 sequence reads: CSAFRDRQETQYF. The sequenced CDR3 bases are TGCAGTGCCTTCCGGGACAGGCAAGAGACC.

CDR3 sequence: CASSQPGQGIKTQYF. The covered CDR3 bases are TGCGCCAGCAGCCAGCCCGGACAGGGAATAAAGACC. The rearrangement uses TRBV4-1 and TRBJ2-5, with 8 bases lining up with TRBD1. The read stops 3 residues short of the end of the CDR3; the missing end is completed from the germline J gene. The CDR3 runs to 15 residues. The V gene's germline CDR1 is MGHRA and CDR2 YSYEKL. Germline trimming cut 3 bases from V and 6 bases from J; bases unmatched to any gene: 9.

As regards this clone: The CDR3 end is not reached by the read, which stops 3 residues before it; the germline J gene fills it in. V gene TRBV18 combines with J gene TRBJ2-4; D is ambiguous. Trimming took off 3 bases at V and 2 bases at J, with 14 bases between the two ends. The germline V gene has CDR1 KGHSH and CDR2 LQKENI. CDR3 length equals 16 residues. The CDR3 here is CASSPLPDTPKNIQYF. The sequenced part of the CDR3 DNA is TGTGCCAGCTCACCCCTACCCGACACGCCCAAAAACATT. Drawing the rest from reference TRBV18 and TRBJ2-4, the complete variable domain is NAGVMQNPRHLVRRRGQEARLRCSPMKGHSHVYWYRQLPEEGLKFMVYLQKENIIDESGMPKERFSAEFPKEGPSILRIQQVVRGDSAAYFCASSPLPDTPKNIQYFGAGTRLSVL.

With respect to this clone: The read halts 3 residues ahead of the CDR3 end, with the missing end drawn from the germline J gene. The rearrangement links TRBV19 to TRBJ1-1, with 7 bases aligning to TRBD1. With 2 bases clipped from V and 1 base from J, the junction kept 4 bases outside the gene matches. Germline CDR1 reads LNHDA; CDR2 reads SQIVND (reference sequence). This CDR3 comprises 15 residues. The chain's CDR3 is CASSIIRQGNTEAFF. CDR3 DNA, as far as it was read: TGTGCCAGTAGTATAATCAGACAGGGGAACACTGAA.

As to this clone: Read data end 3 residues before the CDR3 end; the end is taken from the germline J gene. The chain joins TRBV19 to TRBJ1-1; tentative D call: TRBD1 (6 bases). CDR3 length: 15 residues. V dropped 3 bases and J dropped 2 bases, with 13 bases sitting between them. CDR1 and CDR2 from the germline V gene are LNHDA and SQIVND (reference sequence). The CDR3 DNA, read in part, is TGTGCCAGTAGTATCGTAGGACAGCTAAACACTGAA. Encoded protein: CASSIVGQLNTE. From start to end, the CDR3 is CASSIVGQLNTEAFF.

A word on this clone: The CDR3 goes on 3 residues after the read ends, and that part is filled in from the germline J gene. V gene TRBV19 combines with J gene TRBJ2-2; perhaps TRBD1 as D (5 bases). This CDR3 is built from 13 residues. Per germline, CDR1 LNHDA and CDR2 SQIVND (reference sequence). V gave up 10 bases and J gave up 1 base, with 10 bases separating them. The CDR3 sequence is CATNTGNTGELFF. The sequenced part of the CDR3 DNA is TGTGCCACTAATACAGGGAACACCGGGGAG. The whole variable domain, filled in from reference TRBV19 and TRBJ2-2, reads DGGITQSPKYLFRKEGQNVTLSCEQNLNHDAMYWYRQDPGQGLRLIYYSQIVNDFQKGDIAEGYSVSREKKESFPLTVTSAQKNPTAFYLCATNTGNTGELFFGEGSRLTVL.

In the case of this clone: The read ends 3 residues early relative to the CDR3; the germline J gene fills the gap. The J gene is TRBJ2-2, the V gene TRBV20-1; unclear D gene. CDR1 is DFQATT and CDR2 is SNEGSKA in the germline V gene (reference sequence). This CDR3 comprises 11 residues. The V end lost 3 bases, the J end lost 6 bases, and 5 bases lay between the germline ends. The chain's CDR3 is CSARFSGELFF. The CDR3 DNA, read in part, is TGCAGTGCTAGGTTCTCCGGGGAG.

To note about this clone: The CDR3 extends 3 residues past the end of the read, so its final part is completed from the germline J gene. The V gene is TRBV5-1, the J gene TRBJ2-7; D is possibly TRBD2 (7 bases). CDR1 and CDR2 (germline): SGHRS, YFSETQ. The CDR3 is made up of 15 amino acids. V was trimmed by 0 bases and J by 5 bases, leaving 15 bases between them. Partial CDR3 DNA: TGCGCCAGCAGCTTGGAAGGGGGGGTGTCGGACGAG. Translation: CASSLEGGVSDE. From start to end, the CDR3 is CASSLEGGVSDEQYF.

A remark on this clone: The CDR3 end lies 3 residues beyond the end of the read and is filled in from the germline J gene. The chain employs TRBV18 and TRBJ2-1; a weak D match, TRBD2 (5 bases). Germline assignment: CDR1 KGHSH and CDR2 LQKENI. The ends were cut back, 0 bases at V and 2 bases at J, with 8 bases in the middle. The CDR3 has 15 amino acids. The CDR3 here is CASSPPRATYNEQFF. The CDR3 DNA, read in part, is TGTGCCAGCTCACCACCGCGGGCCACCTACAATGAG.

Comment on this clone: The read is 3 residues too short to cover the CDR3 end, so that end is filled in from the germline J gene. The chain employs TRBV2 and TRBJ2-1, with 11 nucleotides matching TRBD1. The CDR3 totals 15 residues. The germline CDR1 and CDR2 sequences are SNHLY and FYNNEI. J lost 9 bases, V lost 7 bases, and 11 bases had no gene match. Partial CDR3 DNA: TGTGCCAGCACTACAGGACAGGGGGCTTGGGGTGAG. Residues: CASTTGQGAWGE. The CDR3 in its entirety is CASTTGQGAWGEQFF.

In the case of this clone: The read halts 3 residues ahead of the CDR3 end, with the missing end drawn from the germline J gene. The chain recombines TRBV29-1 with TRBJ2-7; D is unresolved. This CDR3 has 13 amino acids. Germline-derived CDR1 and CDR2 are SQVTM and ANQGSEA. The V end lost 7 bases, the J end lost 0 bases, and 13 bases lay between the germline ends. The part of the CDR3 DNA that was read is TGCAGCGCCTCGACTGCAAGCTCCTACGAG. Translated, it gives CSASTASSYE. The whole CDR3 protein is CSASTASSYEQYF.

About this clone: The read comes to an end 3 residues before the CDR3 does, leaving the germline J gene to fill in the end. The rearrangement links TRBV20-1 to TRBJ2-1; TRBD2 matches 11 bases. Germline loops: CDR1 DFQATT, CDR2 SNEGSKA (reference sequence). The CDR3 is 16 residues long. Trimming removed 2 bases from V and 7 bases from J; junction bases left unmatched: 10. The part of the CDR3 DNA that was read is TGCAGTGCTAGAACTCCCGGGACTAGCGGCAGAAATGAG. This gives the protein CSARTPGTSGRNE. The whole CDR3 sequence is CSARTPGTSGRNEQFF.

Remarks on this clone: The read halts 3 residues ahead of the CDR3 end, with the missing end drawn from the germline J gene. The V call is TRBV19, the J call TRBJ2-5; TRBD2 agrees at 13 bases. Germline CDR1 LNHDA, CDR2 SQIVND (reference sequence). The CDR3 runs 18 residues. Trimming removed 6 bases from V and 3 bases from J; junction bases left unmatched: 13. The sequenced CDR3 bases are TGTGCCAGTAGCATGGCTTTCCGGACTAGCGGGAGTGAAGAGACC. It is translated as CASSMAFRTSGSEET. The whole CDR3 protein reads CASSMAFRTSGSEETQYF.

As to this clone: The CDR3 goes on 3 residues after the read ends, and that part is filled in from the germline J gene. The chain has TRBV5-1 and TRBJ1-1; D call uncertain. V was pared by 1 base and J by 2 bases, with 9 bases between. CDR1 SGHRS and CDR2 YFSETQ come from the germline V gene. The CDR3 is 14 amino acids. CDR3 in amino acids: CASSLTPGNTEAFF. CDR3 DNA, as far as it was read: TGCGCCAGCAGCTTGACCCCGGGTAACACTGAA. The full variable domain, its missing parts supplied by reference TRBV5-1 and TRBJ1-1, is KAGVTQTPRYLIKTRGQQVTLSCSPISGHRSVSWYQQTPGQGLQFLFEYFSETQRNKGNFPGRFSGRQFSNSRSEMNVSTLELGDSALYLCASSLTPGNTEAFFGQGTRLTVV.

As regards this clone: The read ends 3 residues early relative to the CDR3; the germline J gene fills the gap. The chain recombines TRBV4-1 with TRBJ1-5; TRBD1 aligns across 7 bases. V trimming: 4 bases; J trimming: 5 bases; junction bases outside the gene matches: 8. From germline, CDR1 is MGHRA and CDR2 YSYEKL. There are 15 residues in the CDR3. This CDR3 reads CASSRIRTGDQPQHF. The DNA read from the CDR3 is TGCGCCAGCAGCCGGATAAGGACAGGCGATCAGCCC.

The CDR3 loop is CASSGTGMDYGYTF. The part of the CDR3 DNA that was read is TGTGCCAGCTCCGGGACAGGGATGGACTATGGC. The gene calls are TRBV18 and TRBJ1-2; 9 nucleotides line up with TRBD1. The read ends 3 residues before the CDR3 terminus; that terminus is restored from the germline J gene. With V trimmed by 6 bases and J by 3 bases, 5 bases remained unmatched. Germline-derived CDR1 and CDR2 are KGHSH and LQKENI. The CDR3 length is 14 residues.